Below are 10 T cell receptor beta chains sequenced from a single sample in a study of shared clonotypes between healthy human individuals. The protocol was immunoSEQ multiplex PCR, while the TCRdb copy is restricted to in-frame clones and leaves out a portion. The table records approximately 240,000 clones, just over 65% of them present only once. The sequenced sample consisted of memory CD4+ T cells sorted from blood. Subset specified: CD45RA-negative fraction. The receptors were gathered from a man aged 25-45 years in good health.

The CDR3 sequence: CASSSGFSTDTQYF. The CDR3 nucleotides read TGTGCCAGCAGCAGCGGGTTTAGCACAGATACGCAGTATTTT. V usage is TRBV5-5 and J usage is TRBJ2-3; possible D gene TRBD2, 6 bases. This CDR3 contains 14 residues. With 4 bases removed from V and 0 bases from J, the gap between germline ends came to 9 bases. Germline loops: CDR1 SGHKS, CDR2 YYEKEE (reference sequence).

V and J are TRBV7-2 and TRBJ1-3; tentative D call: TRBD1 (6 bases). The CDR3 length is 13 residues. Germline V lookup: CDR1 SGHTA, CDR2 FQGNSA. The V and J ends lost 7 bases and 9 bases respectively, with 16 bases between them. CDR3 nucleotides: TGTGCCAGCACCGAACTAGGGGGTAGCACCATATATTTT. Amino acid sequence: CASTELGGSTIYF.

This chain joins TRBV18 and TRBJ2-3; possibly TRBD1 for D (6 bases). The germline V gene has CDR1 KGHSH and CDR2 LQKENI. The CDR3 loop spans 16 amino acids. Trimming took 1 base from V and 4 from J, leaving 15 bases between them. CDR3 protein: CASSPRLYEGADTQYF. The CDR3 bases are TGTGCCAGCTCACCACGGCTTTATGAGGGGGCAGATACGCAGTATTTT. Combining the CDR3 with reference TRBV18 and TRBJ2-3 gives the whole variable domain NAGVMQNPRHLVRRRGQEARLRCSPMKGHSHVYWYRQLPEEGLKFMVYLQKENIIDESGMPKERFSAEFPKEGPSILRIQQVVRGDSAAYFCASSPRLYEGADTQYFGPGTRLTVL.

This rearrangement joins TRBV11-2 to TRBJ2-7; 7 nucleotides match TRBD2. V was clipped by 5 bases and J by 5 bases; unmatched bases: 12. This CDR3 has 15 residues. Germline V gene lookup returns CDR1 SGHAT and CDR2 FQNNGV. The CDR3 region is CASSPTLGGYDEQYF. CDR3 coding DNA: TGTGCCAGCAGCCCGACCTTGGGAGGGTACGACGAGCAGTACTTC.

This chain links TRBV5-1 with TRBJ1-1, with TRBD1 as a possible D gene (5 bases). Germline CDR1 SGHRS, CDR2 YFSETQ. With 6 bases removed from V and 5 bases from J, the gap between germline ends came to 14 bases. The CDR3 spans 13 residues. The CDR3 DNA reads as TGCGCCAGCACCCTGGTAGGGGATACTGAAGCTTTCTTT. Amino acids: CASTLVGDTEAFF.

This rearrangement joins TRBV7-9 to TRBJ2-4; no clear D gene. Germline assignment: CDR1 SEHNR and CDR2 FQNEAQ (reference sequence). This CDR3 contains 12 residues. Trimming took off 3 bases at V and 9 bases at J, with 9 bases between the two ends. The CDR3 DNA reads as TGTGCCAGCAGCTTCAACACGGGCATTCAGTACTTC. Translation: CASSFNTGIQYF. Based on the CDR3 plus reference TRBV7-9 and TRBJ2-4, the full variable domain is DTGVSQNPRHKITKRGQNVTFRCDPISEHNRLYWYRQTLGQGPEFLTYFQNEAQLEKSRLLSDRFSAERPKGSFSTLEIQRTEQGDSAMYLCASSFNTGIQYFGAGTRLSVL.

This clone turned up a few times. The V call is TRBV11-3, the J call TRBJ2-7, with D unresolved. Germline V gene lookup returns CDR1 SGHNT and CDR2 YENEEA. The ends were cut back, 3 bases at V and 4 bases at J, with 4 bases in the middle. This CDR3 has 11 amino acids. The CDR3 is CASSLTYEQYF. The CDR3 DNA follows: TGTGCCAGCAGCTTGACATACGAGCAGTACTTC.

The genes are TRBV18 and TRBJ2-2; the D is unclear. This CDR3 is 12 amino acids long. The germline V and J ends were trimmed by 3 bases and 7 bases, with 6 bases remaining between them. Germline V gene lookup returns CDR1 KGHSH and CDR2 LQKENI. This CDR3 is CASSPFGGELFF. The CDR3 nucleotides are TGTGCCAGCTCACCCTTCGGCGGGGAGCTGTTTTTT.

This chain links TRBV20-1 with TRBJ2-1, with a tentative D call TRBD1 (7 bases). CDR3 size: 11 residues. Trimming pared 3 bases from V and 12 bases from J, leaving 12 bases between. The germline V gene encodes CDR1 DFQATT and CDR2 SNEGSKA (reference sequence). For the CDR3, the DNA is TGCAGTGCTAGCAGGGGGGACAGGCAGTTCTTC. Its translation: CSASRGDRQFF.

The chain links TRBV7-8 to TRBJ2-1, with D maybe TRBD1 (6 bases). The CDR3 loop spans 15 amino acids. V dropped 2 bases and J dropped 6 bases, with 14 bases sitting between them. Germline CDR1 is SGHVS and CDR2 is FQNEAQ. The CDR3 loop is CASSLRGTPFNEQFF. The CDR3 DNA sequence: TGTGCCAGCAGCTTAAGGGGGACCCCATTCAATGAGCAGTTCTTC.